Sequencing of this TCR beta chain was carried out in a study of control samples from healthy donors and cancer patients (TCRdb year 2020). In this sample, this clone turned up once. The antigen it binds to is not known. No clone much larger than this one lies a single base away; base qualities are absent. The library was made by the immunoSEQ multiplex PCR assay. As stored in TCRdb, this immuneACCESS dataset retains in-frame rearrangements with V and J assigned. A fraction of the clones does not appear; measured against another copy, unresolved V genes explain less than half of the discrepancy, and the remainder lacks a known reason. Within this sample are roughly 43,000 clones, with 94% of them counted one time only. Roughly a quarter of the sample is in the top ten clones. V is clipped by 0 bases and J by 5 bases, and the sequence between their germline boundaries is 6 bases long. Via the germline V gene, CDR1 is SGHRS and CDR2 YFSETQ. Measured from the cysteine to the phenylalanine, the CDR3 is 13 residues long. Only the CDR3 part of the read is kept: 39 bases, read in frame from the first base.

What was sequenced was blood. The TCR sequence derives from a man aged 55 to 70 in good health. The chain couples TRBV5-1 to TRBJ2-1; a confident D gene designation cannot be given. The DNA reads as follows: TGCGCCAGCAGCTTGGTCTTGGACAATGAGCAGTTCTTC. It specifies CASSLVLDNEQFF.